This record looks at one T cell receptor beta chain sequence and its context. The data were obtained in a study of OX40 agonist ivuxolimab in advanced cancers. Study-wide context: Ivuxolimab, an agonistic anti-OX40 (CD134) antibody, was given to patients. Intravenous ivuxolimab was administered to patients every 2 weeks at 0.01 to 10 mg/kg. Partial responses were achieved by three patients, of whom one had hepatocellular carcinoma and two had cutaneous melanoma.

Here immunoSEQ multiplex PCR was the method, and the copy in TCRdb shows in-frame clones only, minus some. The top ten clones hold roughly 22% of a sample with 50,000 or so clones, around 85% of them seen once. The length of the CDR3 is 13 residues. V lost 7 bases, J lost 7 bases, and 5 bases stayed unmatched. CDR1 and CDR2 (germline): SGHNT, YYREEE (reference sequence). The chain combines TRBV5-4 with TRBJ2-1; 10 nucleotides align to TRBD1. This sample comprised CD4+ or CD8+ T cells sorted from blood, obtained in a trial of the OX40 agonist ivuxolimab. The receptor's source is an adult with an advanced solid tumor such as melanoma, head and neck, liver or kidney cancer. CDR3 loop: CASAGQGGNEQFF. The CDR3 DNA follows: TGTGCCAGCGCCGGACAGGGGGGGAATGAGCAGTTCTTC.